This T cell receptor (beta chain) was recovered during a study of blood T cell repertoires in COVID-19. Original processing methods: The authors estimated nucleated cell counts from reference gene primer amplification. Produced via immunoSEQ multiplex PCR; TCRdb's table is partial and in-frame only. The V and J calls and clone size were taken over from that table, and D and trimming were inferred from the DNA. The sample records about 82,000 clones, around 88% being singletons. V lost 4 bases and J lost 5; bases outside the gene matches: 7. Per germline, CDR1 SGHRS and CDR2 YFSETQ. The CDR3 is 14 residues long.

The V and J genes are TRBV5-1 and TRBJ2-7, with 9 bases that match TRBD1. What was sequenced was peripheral blood. The sequence was collected from an older woman with acute or convalescent COVID-19. Here the CDR3 DNA reads TGCGCCAGCAGCCAACAGGGGGCTTTTAACGAGCAGTACTTC. Translated: CASSQQGAFNEQYF.